Listed below are T cell receptor beta chains from one sample, sequenced in a study of blood T cell repertoires in COVID-19. Libraries were prepared by immunoSEQ multiplex PCR; TCRdb keeps only in-frame clonotypes and omits some of them. Of 150,000 to 200,000 clones listed, about 85% are singletons. The sample consisted of peripheral blood. All receptors derive from a human donor with acute or convalescent COVID-19. The donor label of this sample is uncertain. CDR3s include the opening cysteine and the closing phenylalanine or tryptophan. A D gene is named only where the DNA matches it firmly. Only some rows state a clone size, as once, few, many or a class for expanded clones.

d_call,v_call,j_call,clone_size,cdr3_length,cdr3_aa,cdr3_nt
TRBD2,TRBV6-2/TRBV6-3,TRBJ2-3,NA,21,CASSYSGFGASGESGMNTQYF,TGTGCCAGCAGTTACTCAGGTTTTGGGGCTAGCGGGGAGTCGGGGATGAATACGCAGTATTTT
NA,TRBV28,TRBJ2-1,NA,14,CANPCEGVYNEQFF,TGTGCCAACCCCTGTGAGGGAGTGTACAATGAGCAGTTCTTC
TRBD1,TRBV6-1,TRBJ1-4,NA,14,CASSETGGREKLFF,TGTGCCAGCAGTGAGACAGGGGGCCGTGAAAAACTGTTTTTT
NA,TRBV19,TRBJ1-1,NA,13,CASSGQRNTEAFF,TGTGCCAGTAGCGGACAGAGGAACACTGAAGCTTTCTTT
TRBD1,TRBV7-3,TRBJ1-1,NA,12,CASSPNRGQAFF,TGTGCCAGCAGTCCGAACAGGGGCCAAGCTTTCTTT
NA,TRBV5-1,TRBJ2-2,NA,15,CASSFMGHNTGELFF,TGCGCCAGCAGCTTTATGGGACACAACACCGGGGAGCTGTTTTTT
NA,TRBV29-1,TRBJ1-2,NA,18,CSVGLSGKTSYYNYGYTF,TGCAGCGTTGGATTGTCCGGGAAAACTTCCTATTATAACTATGGCTACACCTTC
TRBD1,TRBV5-1,TRBJ1-1,NA,15,CASSARTGQFTEAFF,TGCGCCAGCAGCGCCCGGACAGGGCAATTCACTGAAGCTTTCTTT
NA,TRBV7-3,TRBJ2-1,NA,15,CASSLTRTVNNEQFF,TGTGCCAGCAGCTTAACAAGGACAGTAAACAATGAGCAGTTCTTC
NA,TRBV25-1,TRBJ1-5,NA,14,CASSDSRGNQPQHF,TGTGCCAGCAGTGACTCCCGCGGCAATCAGCCCCAGCATTTT
NA,TRBV4-3,TRBJ2-5,NA,16,CASSLTSSPFGETQYF,TGCGCCAGCAGCCTTACTAGCAGCCCATTTGGGGAGACCCAGTACTTC
TRBD1,TRBV29-1,TRBJ1-4,NA,13,CSVGDRDSTKLFF,TGCAGCGTTGGGGACAGGGACTCGACAAAACTGTTTTTT
TRBD2,TRBV18,TRBJ2-2,NA,16,CASSPPASGVAGELFF,TGTGCCAGCTCACCACCTGCTAGCGGAGTGGCCGGGGAGCTGTTTTTT
TRBD1,TRBV7-8,TRBJ1-2,NA,14,CASTFGQGFGGYTF,TGTGCCAGCACCTTTGGACAGGGGTTTGGTGGCTACACCTTC
TRBD2,TRBV25-1,TRBJ2-7,NA,16,CASSDLGTSGSHEQYF,TGTGCCAGCAGTGACTTAGGGACTAGCGGGAGCCACGAGCAGTACTTC
NA,TRBV7-6,TRBJ1-6,few,14,CASSSQGLVSPLHF,TGTGCCAGCAGTTCCCAGGGGTTAGTCTCACCCCTCCACTTT
NA,TRBV11-3,TRBJ2-1,NA,16,CASSFSPGGRYNEQFF,TGTGCCAGCAGCTTTTCTCCCGGGGGGCGCTACAATGAGCAGTTCTTC
TRBD1,TRBV7-9,TRBJ1-5,NA,17,CASSPGTGQGVYQPQHF,TGTGCCAGCAGCCCGGGGACGGGACAGGGTGTATATCAGCCCCAGCATTTT
NA,TRBV7-8,TRBJ1-2,NA,14,CASTGADSNYGYTF,TGTGCCAGCACTGGGGCCGACTCTAACTATGGCTACACCTTC
NA,TRBV30,TRBJ1-5,NA,15,CAWSGGSSSNQPQHF,TGTGCCTGGAGTGGAGGGAGCAGTAGCAATCAGCCCCAGCATTTT
TRBD1,TRBV19,TRBJ1-2,NA,12,CASRGGYYGYTF,TGTGCCAGTAGAGGGGGCTACTATGGCTACACCTTC
NA,TRBV19,TRBJ1-1,NA,14,CASSIRYRGGQAFF,TGTGCCAGTAGTATCCGTTATAGGGGAGGGCAAGCTTTCTTT
TRBD2,TRBV5-4,TRBJ2-7,NA,16,CASSPKTSGGAYEQYF,TGTGCCAGCAGCCCGAAGACTAGCGGGGGGGCCTACGAGCAGTACTTC
NA,TRBV3-1/TRBV3-2,TRBJ2-7,NA,15,CASSRTVGLSYEQYF,TGTGCCAGCAGCCGGACAGTAGGGCTCTCCTACGAGCAGTACTTC
NA,TRBV7-9,TRBJ1-1,NA,14,CASSLGHKSTEAFF,TGTGCCAGCAGCTTGGGACACAAGAGCACTGAAGCTTTCTTT
TRBD1,TRBV2,TRBJ1-3,NA,14,CASQGDGSGNTIYF,TGTGCCAGTCAGGGGGATGGCTCTGGAAACACCATATATTTT
NA,TRBV19,TRBJ1-2,NA,13,CASRVDSHYGYTF,TGTGCCAGTAGGGTGGACAGCCACTATGGCTACACCTTC